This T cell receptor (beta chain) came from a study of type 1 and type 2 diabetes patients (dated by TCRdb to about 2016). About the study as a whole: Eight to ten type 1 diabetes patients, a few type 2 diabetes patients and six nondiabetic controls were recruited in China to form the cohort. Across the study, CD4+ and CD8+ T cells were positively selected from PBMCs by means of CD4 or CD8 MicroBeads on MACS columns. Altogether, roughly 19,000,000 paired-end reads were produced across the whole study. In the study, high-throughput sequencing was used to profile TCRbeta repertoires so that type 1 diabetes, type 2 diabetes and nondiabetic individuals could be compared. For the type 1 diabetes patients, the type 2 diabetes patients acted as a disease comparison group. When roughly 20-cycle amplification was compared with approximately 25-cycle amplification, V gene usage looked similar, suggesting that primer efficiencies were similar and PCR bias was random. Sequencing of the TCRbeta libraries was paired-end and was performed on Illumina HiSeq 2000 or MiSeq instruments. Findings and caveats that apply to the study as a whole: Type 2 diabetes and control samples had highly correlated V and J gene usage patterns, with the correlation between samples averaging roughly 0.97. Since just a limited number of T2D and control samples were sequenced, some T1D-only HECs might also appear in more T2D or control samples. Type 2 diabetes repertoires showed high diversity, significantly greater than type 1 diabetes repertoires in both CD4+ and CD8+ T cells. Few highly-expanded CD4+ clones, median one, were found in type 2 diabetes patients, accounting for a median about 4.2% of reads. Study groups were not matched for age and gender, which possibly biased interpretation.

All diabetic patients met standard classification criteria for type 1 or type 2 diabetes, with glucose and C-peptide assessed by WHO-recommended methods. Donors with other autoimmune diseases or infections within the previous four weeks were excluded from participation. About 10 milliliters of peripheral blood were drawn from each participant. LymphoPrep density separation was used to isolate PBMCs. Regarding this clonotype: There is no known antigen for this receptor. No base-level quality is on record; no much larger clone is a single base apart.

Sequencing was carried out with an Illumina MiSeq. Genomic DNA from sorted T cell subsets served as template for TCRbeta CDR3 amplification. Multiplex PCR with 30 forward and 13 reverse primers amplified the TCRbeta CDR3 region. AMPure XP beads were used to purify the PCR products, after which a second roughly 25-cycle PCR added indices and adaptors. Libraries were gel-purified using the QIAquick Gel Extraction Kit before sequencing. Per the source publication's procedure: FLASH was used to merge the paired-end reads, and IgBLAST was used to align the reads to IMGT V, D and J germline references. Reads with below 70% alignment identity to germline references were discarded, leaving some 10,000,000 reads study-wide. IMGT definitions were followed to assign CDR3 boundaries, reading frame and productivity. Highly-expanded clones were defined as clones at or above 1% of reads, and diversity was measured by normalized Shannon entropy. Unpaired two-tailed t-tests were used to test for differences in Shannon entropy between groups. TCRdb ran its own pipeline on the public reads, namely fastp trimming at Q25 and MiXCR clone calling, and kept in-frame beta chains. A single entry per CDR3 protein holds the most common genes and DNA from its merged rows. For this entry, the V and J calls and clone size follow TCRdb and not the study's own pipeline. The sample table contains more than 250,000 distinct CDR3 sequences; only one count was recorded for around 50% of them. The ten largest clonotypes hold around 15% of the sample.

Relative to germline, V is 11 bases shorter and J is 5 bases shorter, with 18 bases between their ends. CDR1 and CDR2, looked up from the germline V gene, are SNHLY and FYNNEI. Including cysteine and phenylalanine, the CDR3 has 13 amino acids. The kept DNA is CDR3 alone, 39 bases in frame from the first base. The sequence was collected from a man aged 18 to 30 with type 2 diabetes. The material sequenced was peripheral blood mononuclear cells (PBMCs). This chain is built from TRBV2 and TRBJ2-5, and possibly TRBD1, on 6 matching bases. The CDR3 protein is CAVPRGGKETQYF. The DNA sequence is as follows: TGTGCCGTCCCCCGAGGGGGTAAGGAGACCCAGTACTTC.